This T cell receptor beta chain was profiled in a study of T cells in Graves' hyperthyroidism and ophthalmopathy. Turning to the study itself: Initial diagnosis, before any treatment, was when peripheral blood was collected.

RNA transcripts gave rise to amplified TCR beta CDR3 regions. The HTBI primer set served for first-round RT-PCR of the TCR CDR3. TCRdb re-called the multiplex PCR reads through MiXCR, storing one row per CDR3 protein. The sample holds fewer than 350,000 distinct CDR3 sequences, roughly a fifth seen once. This clonotype appeared many times. Thyroid ultrasound and orbital computed tomography, with clinical symptoms and serum thyroxine and TRAb, informed diagnoses. Sequencing input: blood. This sequence was found in a woman aged 45-65 years with Graves' hyperthyroidism.

CDR3 residues: CASLRRGNTEAFF. CDR3 in DNA: TGTGCCAGCCTACGCCGGGGGAACACTGAAGCTTTCTTT. The chain combines TRBV12-3 or TRBV12-4 with TRBJ1-1, with D unclear. The CDR3 loop spans 13 amino acids. The V end was cut by 8 bases, the J end by 1 base, with 11 bases between.